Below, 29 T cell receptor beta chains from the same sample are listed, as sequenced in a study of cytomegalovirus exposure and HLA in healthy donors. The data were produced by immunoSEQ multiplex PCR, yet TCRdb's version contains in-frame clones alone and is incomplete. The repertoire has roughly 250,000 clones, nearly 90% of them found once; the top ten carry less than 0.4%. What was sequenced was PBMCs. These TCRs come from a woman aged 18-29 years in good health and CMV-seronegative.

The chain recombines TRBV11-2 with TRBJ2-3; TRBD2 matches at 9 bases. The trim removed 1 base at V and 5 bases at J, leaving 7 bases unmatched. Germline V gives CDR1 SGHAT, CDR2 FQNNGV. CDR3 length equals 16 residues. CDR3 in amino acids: CASSLGGGGAGDTQYF. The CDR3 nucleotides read TGTGCCAGCAGCTTAGGCGGCGGGGGGGCCGGAGATACGCAGTATTTT.

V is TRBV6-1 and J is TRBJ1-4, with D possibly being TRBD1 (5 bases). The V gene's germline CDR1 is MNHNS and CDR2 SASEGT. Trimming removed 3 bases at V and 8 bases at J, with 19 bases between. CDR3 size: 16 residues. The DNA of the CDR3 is TGTGCCAGCAGTGACAGAGGGATCAACGGGGGAGAAAAACTGTTTTTT. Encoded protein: CASSDRGINGGEKLFF.

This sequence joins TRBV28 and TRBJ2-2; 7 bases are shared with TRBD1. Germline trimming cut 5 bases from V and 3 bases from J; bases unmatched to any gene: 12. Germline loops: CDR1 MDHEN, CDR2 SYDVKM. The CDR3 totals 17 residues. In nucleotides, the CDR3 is TGTGCCAGCAGTCCTCAAGGGACAGTTTTTGACACCGGGGAGCTGTTTTTT. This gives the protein CASSPQGTVFDTGELFF.

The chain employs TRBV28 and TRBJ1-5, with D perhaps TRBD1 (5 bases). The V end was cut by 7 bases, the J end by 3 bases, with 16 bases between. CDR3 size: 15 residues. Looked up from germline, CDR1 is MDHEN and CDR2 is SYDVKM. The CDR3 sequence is CASTPTYGANQPQHF. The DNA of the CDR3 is TGTGCCAGCACCCCCACTTATGGGGCCAATCAGCCCCAGCATTTT.

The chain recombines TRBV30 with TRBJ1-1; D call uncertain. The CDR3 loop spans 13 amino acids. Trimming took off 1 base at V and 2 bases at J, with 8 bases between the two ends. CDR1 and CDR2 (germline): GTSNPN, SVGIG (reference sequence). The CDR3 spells CAWSGAHNTEAFF. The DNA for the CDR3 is TGTGCCTGGAGTGGGGCTCACAACACTGAAGCTTTCTTT. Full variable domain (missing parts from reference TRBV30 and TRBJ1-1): SQTIHQWPATLVQPVGSPLSLECTVEGTSNPNLYWYRQAAGRGLQLLFYSVGIGQISSEVPQNLSASRPQDRQFILSSKKLLLSDSGFYLCAWSGAHNTEAFFGQGTRLTVV.

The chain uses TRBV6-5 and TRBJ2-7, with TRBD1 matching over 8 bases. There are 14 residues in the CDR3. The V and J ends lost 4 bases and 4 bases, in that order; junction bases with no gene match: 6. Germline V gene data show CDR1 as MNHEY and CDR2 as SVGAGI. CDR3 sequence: CASSSRTGRYEQYV. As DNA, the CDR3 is TGTGCCAGCAGTTCTCGGACAGGGCGGTACGAGCAGTACGTC.

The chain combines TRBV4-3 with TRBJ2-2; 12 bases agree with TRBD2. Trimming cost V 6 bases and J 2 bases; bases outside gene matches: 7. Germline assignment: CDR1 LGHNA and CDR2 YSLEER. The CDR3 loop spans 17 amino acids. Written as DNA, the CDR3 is TGCGCCAGCAGGCAGACTAGCGGGGGCCCTAACACCGGGGAGCTGTTTTTT. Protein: CASRQTSGGPNTGELFF.

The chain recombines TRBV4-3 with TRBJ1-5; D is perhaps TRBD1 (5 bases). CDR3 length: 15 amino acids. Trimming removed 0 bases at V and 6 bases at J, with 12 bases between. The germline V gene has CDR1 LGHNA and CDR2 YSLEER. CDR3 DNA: TGCGCCAGCAGCCAAGACCTTAGGGGAACTCAGCCCCAGCATTTT. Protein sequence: CASSQDLRGTQPQHF.

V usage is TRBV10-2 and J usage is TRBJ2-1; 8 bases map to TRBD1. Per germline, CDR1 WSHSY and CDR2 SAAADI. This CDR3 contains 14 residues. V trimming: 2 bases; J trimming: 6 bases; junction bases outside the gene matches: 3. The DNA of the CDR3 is TGCGCCAGCAGTGAGCCCGGACAGGGCAATGAGCAGTTCTTC. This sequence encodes CASSEPGQGNEQFF.

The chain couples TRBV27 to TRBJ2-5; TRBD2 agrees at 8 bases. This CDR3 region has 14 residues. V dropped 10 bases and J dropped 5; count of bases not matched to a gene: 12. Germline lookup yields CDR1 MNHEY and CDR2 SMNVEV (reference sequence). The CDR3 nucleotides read TGTGCCACCCGGGGGGGGGTGTTTGGGGAGACCCAGTACTTC. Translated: CATRGGVFGETQYF.

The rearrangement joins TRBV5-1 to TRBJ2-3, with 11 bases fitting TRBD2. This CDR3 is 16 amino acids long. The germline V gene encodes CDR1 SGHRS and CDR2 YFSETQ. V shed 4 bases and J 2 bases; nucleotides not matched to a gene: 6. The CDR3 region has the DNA TGCGCCAGCAGCGCGGGACTAGCGGAAAACACAGATACGCAGTATTTT. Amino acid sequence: CASSAGLAENTDTQYF.

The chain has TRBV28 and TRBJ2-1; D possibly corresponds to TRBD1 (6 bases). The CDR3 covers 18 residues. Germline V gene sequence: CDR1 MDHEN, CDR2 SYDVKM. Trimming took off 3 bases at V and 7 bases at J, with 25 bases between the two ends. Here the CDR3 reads CASSFLSGWGHLSNEQFF. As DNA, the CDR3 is TGTGCCAGCAGTTTCCTCAGCGGCTGGGGGCATTTGTCGAATGAGCAGTTCTTC.

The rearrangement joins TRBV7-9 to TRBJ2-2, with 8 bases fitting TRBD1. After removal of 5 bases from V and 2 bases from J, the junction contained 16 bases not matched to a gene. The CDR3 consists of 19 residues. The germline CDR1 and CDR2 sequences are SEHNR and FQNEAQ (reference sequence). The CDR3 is CASSRGPTTGEDNTGELFF. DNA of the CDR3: TGTGCCAGCAGCCGGGGCCCAACGACAGGGGAGGATAACACCGGGGAGCTGTTTTTT. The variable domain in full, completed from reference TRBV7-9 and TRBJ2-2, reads DTGVSQNPRHKITKRGQNVTFRCDPISEHNRLYWYRQTLGQGPEFLTYFQNEAQLEKSRLLSDRFSAERPKGSFSTLEIQRTEQGDSAMYLCASSRGPTTGEDNTGELFFGEGSRLTVL.

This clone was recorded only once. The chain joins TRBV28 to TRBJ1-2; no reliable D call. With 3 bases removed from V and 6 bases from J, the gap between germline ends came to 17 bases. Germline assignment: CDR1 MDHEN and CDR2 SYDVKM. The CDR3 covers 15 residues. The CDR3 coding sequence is TGTGCCAGCAGTTTCGGTGTCGCCCAAACCGATGGCTACACCTTC. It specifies CASSFGVAQTDGYTF.

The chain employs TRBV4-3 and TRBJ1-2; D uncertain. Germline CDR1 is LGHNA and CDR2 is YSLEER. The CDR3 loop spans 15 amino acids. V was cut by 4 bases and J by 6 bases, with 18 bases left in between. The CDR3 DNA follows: TGCGCCAGCAGCCCATGGTCGGAGACGGTCGATGGCTACACCTTC. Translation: CASSPWSETVDGYTF.

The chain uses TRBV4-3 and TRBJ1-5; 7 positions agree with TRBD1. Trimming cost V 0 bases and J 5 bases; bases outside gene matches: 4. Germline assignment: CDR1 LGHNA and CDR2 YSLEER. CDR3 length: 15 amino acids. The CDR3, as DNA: TGCGCCAGCAGCCAAGATTACACAGGGGATCAGCCCCAGCATTTT. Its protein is CASSQDYTGDQPQHF.

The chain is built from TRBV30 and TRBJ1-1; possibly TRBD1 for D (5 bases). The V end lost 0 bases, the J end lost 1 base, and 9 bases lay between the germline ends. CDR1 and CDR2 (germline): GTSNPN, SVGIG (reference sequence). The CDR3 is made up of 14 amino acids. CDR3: CAWSVPGGNTEAFF. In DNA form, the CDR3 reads TGTGCCTGGAGTGTACCCGGGGGGAACACTGAAGCTTTCTTT.

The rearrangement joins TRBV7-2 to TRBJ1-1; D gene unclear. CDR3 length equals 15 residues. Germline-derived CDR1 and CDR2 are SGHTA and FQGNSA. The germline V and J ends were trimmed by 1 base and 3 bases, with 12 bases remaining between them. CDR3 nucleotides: TGTGCCAGCAGCTTAGTCGGGGTGCTCGACACTGAAGCTTTCTTT. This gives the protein CASSLVGVLDTEAFF.

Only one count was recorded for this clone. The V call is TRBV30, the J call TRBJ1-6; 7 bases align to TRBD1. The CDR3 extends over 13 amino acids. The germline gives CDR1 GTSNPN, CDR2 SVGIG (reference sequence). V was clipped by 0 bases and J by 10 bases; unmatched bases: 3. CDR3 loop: CAWSVPRGSPLHF. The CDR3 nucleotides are TGTGCCTGGAGTGTACCCAGGGGGTCACCCCTCCACTTT.

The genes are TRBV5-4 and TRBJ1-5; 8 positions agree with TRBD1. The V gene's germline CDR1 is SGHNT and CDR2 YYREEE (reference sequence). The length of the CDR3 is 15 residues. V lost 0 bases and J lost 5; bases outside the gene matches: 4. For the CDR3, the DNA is TGTGCCAGCAGCTTGGCCGGGACAGGAGATCAGCCCCAGCATTTT. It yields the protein CASSLAGTGDQPQHF. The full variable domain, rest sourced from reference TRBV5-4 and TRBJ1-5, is ETGVTQSPTHLIKTRGQQVTLRCSSQSGHNTVSWYQQALGQGPQFIFQYYREEENGRGNFPPRFSGLQFPNYSSELNVNALELDDSALYLCASSLAGTGDQPQHFGDGTRLSIL.

CDR3 protein: CASSQGMSSGSNTGELFF. The CDR3 coding sequence is TGCGCCAGCAGCCAAGGGATGTCTAGCGGATCGAACACCGGGGAGCTGTTTTTT. The rearrangement joins TRBV4-1 to TRBJ2-2; TRBD2 matches at 7 bases. The V gene end was trimmed by 1 base and the J gene end by 0 bases; junction bases not matched to a gene: 8. The germline gives CDR1 MGHRA, CDR2 YSYEKL. This CDR3 is built from 18 residues.

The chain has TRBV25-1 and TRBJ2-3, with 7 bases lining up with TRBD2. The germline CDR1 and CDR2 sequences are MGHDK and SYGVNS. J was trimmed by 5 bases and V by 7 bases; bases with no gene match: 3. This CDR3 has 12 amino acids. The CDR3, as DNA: TGTGCCAGCAATGGGGGGGTAGATACGCAGTATTTT. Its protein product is CASNGGVDTQYF.

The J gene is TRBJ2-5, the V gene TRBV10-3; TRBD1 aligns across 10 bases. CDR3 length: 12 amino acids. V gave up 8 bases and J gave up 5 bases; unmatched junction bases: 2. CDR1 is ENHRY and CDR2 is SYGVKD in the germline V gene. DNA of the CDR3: TGTGCCATCGGACAGGGGGGGGAGACCCAGTACTTC. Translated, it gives CAIGQGGETQYF.

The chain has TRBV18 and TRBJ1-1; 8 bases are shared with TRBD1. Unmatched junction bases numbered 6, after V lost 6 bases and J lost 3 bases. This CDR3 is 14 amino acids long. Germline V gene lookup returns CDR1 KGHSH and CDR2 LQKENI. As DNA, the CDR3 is TGTGCCAGCTCGCCAGGGGGCTCGGACACTGAAGCTTTCTTT. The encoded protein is CASSPGGSDTEAFF.

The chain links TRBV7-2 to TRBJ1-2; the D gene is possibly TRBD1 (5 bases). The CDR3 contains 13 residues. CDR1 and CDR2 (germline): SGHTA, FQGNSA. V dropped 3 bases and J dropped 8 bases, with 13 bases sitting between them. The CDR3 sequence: CASSFRDSRGYTF. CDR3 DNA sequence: TGTGCCAGCAGCTTCAGGGATTCACGAGGCTACACCTTC.

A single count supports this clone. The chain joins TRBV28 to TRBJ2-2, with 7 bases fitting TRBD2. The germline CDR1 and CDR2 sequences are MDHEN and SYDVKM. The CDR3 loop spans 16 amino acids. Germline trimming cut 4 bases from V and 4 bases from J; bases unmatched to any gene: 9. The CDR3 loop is CASSSTRREFTGELFF. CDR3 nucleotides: TGTGCCAGCAGTTCAACCCGGCGGGAGTTCACCGGGGAGCTGTTTTTT.

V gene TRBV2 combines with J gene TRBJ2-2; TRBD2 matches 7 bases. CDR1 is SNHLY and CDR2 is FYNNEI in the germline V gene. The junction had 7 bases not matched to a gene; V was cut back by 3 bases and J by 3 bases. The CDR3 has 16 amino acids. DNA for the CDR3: TGTGCCAGCAGTGACGGGGCGGGGGTGTACACCGGGGAGCTGTTTTTT. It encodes CASSDGAGVYTGELFF. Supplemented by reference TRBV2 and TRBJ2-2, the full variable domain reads EPEVTQTPSHQVTQMGQEVILRCVPISNHLYFYWYRQILGQKVEFLVSFYNNEISEKSEIFDDQFSVERPDGSNFTLKIRSTKLEDSAMYFCASSDGAGVYTGELFFGEGSRLTVL.

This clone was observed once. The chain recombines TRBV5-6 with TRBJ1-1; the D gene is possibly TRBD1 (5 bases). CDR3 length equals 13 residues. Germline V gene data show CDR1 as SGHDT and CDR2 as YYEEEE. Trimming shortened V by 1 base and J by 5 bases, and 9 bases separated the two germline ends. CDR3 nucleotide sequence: TGTGCCAGCAGCTTGATCAGGGATACTGAAGCTTTCTTT. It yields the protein CASSLIRDTEAFF.

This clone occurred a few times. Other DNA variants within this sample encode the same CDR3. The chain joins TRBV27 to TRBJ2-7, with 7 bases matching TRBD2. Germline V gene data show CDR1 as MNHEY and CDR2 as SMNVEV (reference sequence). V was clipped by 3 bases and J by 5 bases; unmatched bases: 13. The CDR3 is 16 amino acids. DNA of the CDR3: TGTGCCAGCAGTTTCAGGTCCACCGCGGGGGAGCACGAGCAGTACTTC. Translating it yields CASSFRSTAGEHEQYF.